These 4 T cell receptor beta chains were sequenced from one sample in a study of blood T cell repertoires in COVID-19. The protocol was immunoSEQ multiplex PCR, while the TCRdb copy is restricted to in-frame clones and leaves out a portion. The table includes 150,000 or so clones, 80% to 85% detected once. Sequencing input: PBMCs or T cells enriched from blood (not recorded which). The source is a woman between 45 and 65 years old who had been exposed to COVID-19.

The chain links TRBV7-2 to TRBJ1-6; D remains unclear. V dropped 2 bases and J dropped 9 bases, with 14 bases sitting between them. The CDR3 spans 15 residues. Germline CDR1 reads SGHTA; CDR2 reads FQGNSA. The CDR3 DNA sequence: TGTGCCAGCAGCTTAAAGAGGTCGGGTAGTTCACCCCTCCACTTT. Encoded protein: CASSLKRSGSSPLHF.

This chain uses TRBV6-5 with TRBJ1-1; no reliable D call. There are 10 residues in the CDR3. Between the trimmed V and J ends, which lost 6 bases and 8 bases, there was a span of 7 bases. Germline V gene sequence: CDR1 MNHEY, CDR2 SVGAGI. The CDR3 coding sequence is TGTGCCAGCAGGGCAGGCGAAGCTTTCTTT. Its protein is CASRAGEAFF.

The rearrangement joins TRBV4-3 to TRBJ1-3; D gene unclear. Between the trimmed V and J ends, which lost 4 bases and 4 bases, there was a span of 8 bases. This CDR3 has 13 amino acids. Germline CDR1 is LGHNA and CDR2 is YSLEER. CDR3 residues: CASSPSLGNTIYF. CDR3 in DNA: TGCGCCAGCAGCCCCTCCTTGGGAAACACCATATATTTT.

V gene TRBV6-5 combines with J gene TRBJ2-2, with D possibly TRBD2 on 6 matching bases. This CDR3 region has 15 residues. V was trimmed by 6 bases and J by 7 bases, leaving 18 bases between them. Germline V gene lookup returns CDR1 MNHEY and CDR2 SVGAGI. The CDR3 spells CASSRRDGSNGELFF. CDR3 sequence (DNA): TGTGCCAGCAGCCGCCGGGACGGGAGTAACGGGGAGCTGTTTTTT.